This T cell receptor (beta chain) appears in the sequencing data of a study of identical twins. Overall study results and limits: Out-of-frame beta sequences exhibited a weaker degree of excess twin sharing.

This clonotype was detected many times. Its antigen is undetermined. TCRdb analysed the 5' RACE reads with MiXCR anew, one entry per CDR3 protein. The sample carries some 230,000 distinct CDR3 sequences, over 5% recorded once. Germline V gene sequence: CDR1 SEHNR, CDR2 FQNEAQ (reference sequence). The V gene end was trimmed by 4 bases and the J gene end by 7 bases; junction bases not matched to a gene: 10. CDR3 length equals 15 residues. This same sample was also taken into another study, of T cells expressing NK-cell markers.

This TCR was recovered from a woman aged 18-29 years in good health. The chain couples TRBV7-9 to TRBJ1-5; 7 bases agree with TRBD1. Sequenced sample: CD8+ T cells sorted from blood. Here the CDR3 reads CASSSEEDRVQPQHF. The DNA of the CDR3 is TGTGCCAGCAGCTCTGAAGAAGACAGGGTGCAGCCCCAGCATTTT.